These 9 T cell receptor beta chains originate from one sample sequenced in a study of blood T cell repertoires in COVID-19. Only in-frame clones appear in the TCRdb table, and some are missing; sequencing was by immunoSEQ multiplex PCR. Of around 280,000 clones in the sample, around 90% were seen once. The sequencing input was PBMCs or T cells enriched from blood (not recorded which). The receptors derive from a woman between 18 and 30 years old with acute COVID-19.

The chain recombines TRBV4-2 with TRBJ2-5; D unclear. Germline V gene sequence: CDR1 LGHNA, CDR2 YNFKEQ. V lost 0 bases and J 2 bases, leaving 13 bases between the germline ends. The CDR3 sequence is 16 residues long. The CDR3 sequence is CASSQDEARIQETQYF. The DNA for the CDR3 is TGTGCCAGCAGCCAAGATGAGGCGCGTATACAAGAGACCCAGTACTTC.

The V call is TRBV2, the J call TRBJ1-3; 9 nucleotides agree with TRBD1. The trim removed 6 bases at V and 1 base at J, leaving 10 bases unmatched. Germline CDR1 SNHLY, CDR2 FYNNEI. This CDR3 is built from 17 residues. The CDR3 reads CASRTLSDRGSGNTIYF. CDR3 DNA sequence: TGTGCCAGCAGAACCCTCTCGGACAGGGGATCTGGAAACACCATATATTTT.

The chain has TRBV7-9 and TRBJ2-5; a possible D gene is TRBD2 (6 bases). V lost 5 bases and J lost 4, with 17 bases in between. The CDR3 has 15 residues. CDR1 and CDR2 from the germline V gene are SEHNR and FQNEAQ (reference sequence). CDR3 region: CASSQTPGVGETQYF. CDR3 nucleotides: TGTGCCAGCAGCCAAACTCCGGGGGTAGGAGAGACCCAGTACTTC. Drawing the rest from reference TRBV7-9 and TRBJ2-5, the complete variable domain is DTGVSQNPRHKITKRGQNVTFRCDPISEHNRLYWYRQTLGQGPEFLTYFQNEAQLEKSRLLSDRFSAERPKGSFSTLEIQRTEQGDSAMYLCASSQTPGVGETQYFGPGTRLLVL.

V and J are TRBV5-1 and TRBJ2-3; perhaps TRBD2 as D (6 bases). From germline, CDR1 is SGHRS and CDR2 YFSETQ. Between the trimmed V and J ends, which lost 2 bases and 2 bases, there was a span of 15 bases. The CDR3 loop spans 16 amino acids. CDR3 residues: CASSFKLARDTDTQYF. The CDR3 nucleotides read TGCGCCAGCAGCTTTAAACTAGCCAGGGACACAGATACGCAGTATTTT.

This clone was found once. The chain couples TRBV6-5 to TRBJ2-2, with 9 nucleotides matching TRBD1. Germline values: CDR1 MNHEY, CDR2 SVGAGI. CDR3 length: 14 residues. V lost 7 bases and J lost 3; bases outside the gene matches: 3. CDR3 protein: CASKNRGHTGELFF. The CDR3 DNA reads as TGTGCCAGCAAAAACAGGGGGCACACCGGGGAGCTGTTTTTT.

The rearrangement links TRBV30 to TRBJ2-7; tentatively, D is TRBD2 (5 bases). V lost 0 bases to trimming and J lost 2 bases, with 11 bases between them. The CDR3 contains 14 residues. CDR1 is GTSNPN, CDR2 SVGIG, per germline (reference sequence). CDR3 residues: CAWSVGRTAYEQYF. DNA of the CDR3: TGTGCCTGGAGTGTGGGAAGGACTGCCTACGAGCAGTACTTC.

The chain carries TRBV28 and TRBJ2-2; 7 bases fit TRBD2. Germline V gives CDR1 MDHEN, CDR2 SYDVKM. The CDR3 is made up of 16 amino acids. The V segment lost 6 bases and the J segment 0 bases; nucleotides outside the gene matches: 7. The CDR3 bases are TGTGCCAGCAGCGCCAATCTAGCGGCGAACACCGGGGAGCTGTTTTTT. Protein product: CASSANLAANTGELFF.

The genes are TRBV10-1 and TRBJ2-2, with 12 bases lining up with TRBD2. The CDR3 runs 17 residues. Unmatched junction bases numbered 5, after V lost 3 bases and J lost 3 bases. Looked up from germline, CDR1 is WNHNN and CDR2 is SYGVQD (reference sequence). The CDR3 DNA reads as TGCGCCAGCAGTGATTCCGGACTAGCGGGGTACACCGGGGAGCTGTTTTTT. Protein: CASSDSGLAGYTGELFF.

The chain is built from TRBV4-1 and TRBJ2-7; D not resolved. The CDR3 is 15 residues long. The ends were cut back, 3 bases at V and 3 bases at J, with 15 bases in the middle. Per germline, CDR1 MGHRA and CDR2 YSYEKL. The DNA for the CDR3 is TGCGCCAGCAGCCATAAGTATACCGCAGACTACGAGCAGTACTTC. The encoded protein is CASSHKYTADYEQYF.